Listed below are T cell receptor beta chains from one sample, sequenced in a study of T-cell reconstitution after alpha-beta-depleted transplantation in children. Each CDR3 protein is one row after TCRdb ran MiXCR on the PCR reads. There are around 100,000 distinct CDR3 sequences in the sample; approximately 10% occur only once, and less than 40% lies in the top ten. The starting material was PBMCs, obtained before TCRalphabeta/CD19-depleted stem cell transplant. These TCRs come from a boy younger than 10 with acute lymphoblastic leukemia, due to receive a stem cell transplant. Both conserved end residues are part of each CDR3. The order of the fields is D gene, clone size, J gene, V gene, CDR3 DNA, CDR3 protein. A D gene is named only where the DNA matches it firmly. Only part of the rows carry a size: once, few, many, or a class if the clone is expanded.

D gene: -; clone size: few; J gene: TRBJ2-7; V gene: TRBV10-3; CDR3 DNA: TGTGCCATCAGCGTTACCGGACAGTCCTACGAGCAGTACTTC; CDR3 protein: CAISVTGQSYEQYF
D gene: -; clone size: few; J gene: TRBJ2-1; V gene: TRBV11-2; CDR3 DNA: TGTGCCAGCAGCTCATCTCTTGCAACCCCTCACAATGAGCAGTTCTTC; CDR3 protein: CASSSSLATPHNEQFF
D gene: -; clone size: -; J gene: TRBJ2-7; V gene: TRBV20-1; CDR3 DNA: TGCAGTGCTAGATCTGAAGCGTTCGAGCAGTACTTC; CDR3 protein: CSARSEAFEQYF
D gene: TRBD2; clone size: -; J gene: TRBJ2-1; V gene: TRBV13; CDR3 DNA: TGTGCCAGCAGCTTAGGGGTTGGCGGGAGGATGGTCAATGAGCAGTTCTTC; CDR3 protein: CASSLGVGGRMVNEQFF
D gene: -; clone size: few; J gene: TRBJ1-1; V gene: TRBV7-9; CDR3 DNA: TGTGCCAGCAGCTTAATTGGACATGCCGTAGGGAACACTGAAGCTTTCTTT; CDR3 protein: CASSLIGHAVGNTEAFF
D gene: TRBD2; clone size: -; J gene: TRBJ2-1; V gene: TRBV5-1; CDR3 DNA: TGCGCCAGCAGCTTAACTAGCGGGAGGACGAATGAGCAGTTCTTC; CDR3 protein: CASSLTSGRTNEQFF
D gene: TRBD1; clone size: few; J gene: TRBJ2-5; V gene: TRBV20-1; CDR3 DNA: TGCAGTGCTAGGGGACAGGGGATGGAGACCCAGTACTTC; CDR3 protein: CSARGQGMETQYF
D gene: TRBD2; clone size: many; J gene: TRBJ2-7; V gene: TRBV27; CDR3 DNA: TGTGCCAGCAGTTCCAAGGCGGGACTAGCGGGAGTCTACGAGCAGTACTTC; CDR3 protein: CASSSKAGLAGVYEQYF
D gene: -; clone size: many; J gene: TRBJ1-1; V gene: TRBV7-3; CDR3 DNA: TGTGCCAGCAGTTCCCAAACAGGGTCTGCTTTCTTT; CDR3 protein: CASSSQTGSAFF
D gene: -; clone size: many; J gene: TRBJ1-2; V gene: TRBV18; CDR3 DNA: TGTGCCAGCTCACCACTCGACAGGTCCTATGGCTACACCTTC; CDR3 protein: CASSPLDRSYGYTF
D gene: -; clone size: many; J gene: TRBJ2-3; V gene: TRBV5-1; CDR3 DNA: TGCGCCAGCAGCTTGGCCAACACAGATACGCAGTATTTT; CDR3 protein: CASSLANTDTQYF
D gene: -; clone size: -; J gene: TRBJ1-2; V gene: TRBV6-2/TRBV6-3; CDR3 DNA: TGTGCCAGCAGTCCAAGACCGACTGGATATGGCTACACCTTC; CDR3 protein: CASSPRPTGYGYTF
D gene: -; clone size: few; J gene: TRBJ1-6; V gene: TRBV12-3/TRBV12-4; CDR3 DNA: TGTGCCAGCAGCTCCGGTGCCTCACCCCTCCACTTT; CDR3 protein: CASSSGASPLHF
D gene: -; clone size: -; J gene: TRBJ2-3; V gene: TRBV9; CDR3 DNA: TGTGCCAGCAGCGTAGGAGGCGGAATGAGCACAGATACGCAGTATTTT; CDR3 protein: CASSVGGGMSTDTQYF
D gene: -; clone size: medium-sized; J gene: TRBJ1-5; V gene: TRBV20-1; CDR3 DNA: TGCAGTGCTGGGGAGAAGGTCAGTCAGCCCCAGCATTTT; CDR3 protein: CSAGEKVSQPQHF
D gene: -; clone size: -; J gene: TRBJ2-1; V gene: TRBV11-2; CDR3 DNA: TGTGCCAGCAGCGAAACTCCCCACTCCTACAATGAGCAGTTCTTC; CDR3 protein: CASSETPHSYNEQFF
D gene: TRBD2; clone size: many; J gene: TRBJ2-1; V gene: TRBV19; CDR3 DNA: TGTGCCAGTAGTATAGAACTAGCGGGGCACAATGAGCAGTTCTTC; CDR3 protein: CASSIELAGHNEQFF
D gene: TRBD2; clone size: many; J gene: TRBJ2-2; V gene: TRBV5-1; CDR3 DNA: TGCGCCAGCAGCTTACTAGCGGGCCGAAACACCGGGGAGCTGTTTTTT; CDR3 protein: CASSLLAGRNTGELFF
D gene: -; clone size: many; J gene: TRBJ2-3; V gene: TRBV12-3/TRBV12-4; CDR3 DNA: TGTGCCTTCGCGAGATTCCTATCTAGAGTAGATAGCGGCACAGATACGCAGTATTTT; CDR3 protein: CAFARFLSRVDSGTDTQYF
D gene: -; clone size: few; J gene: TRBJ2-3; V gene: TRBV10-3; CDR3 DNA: TGTGCCACTGGGAAAGCGGATACGCAGTATTTT; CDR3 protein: CATGKADTQYF
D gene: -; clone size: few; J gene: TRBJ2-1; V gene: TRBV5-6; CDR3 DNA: TGTGCCAGCAGCTCGGACCCTACTTTCGGGGAGCAGTTCTTC; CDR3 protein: CASSSDPTFGEQFF
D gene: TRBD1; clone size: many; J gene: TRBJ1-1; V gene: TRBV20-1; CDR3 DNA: TGCAGTGCTAGAGATTGGGCAGGGGGCACTGAAGCTTTCTTT; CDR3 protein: CSARDWAGGTEAFF
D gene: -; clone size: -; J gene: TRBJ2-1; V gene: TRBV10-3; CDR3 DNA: TGTGCCATCAGTATAAACAATGAGCAGTTCTTC; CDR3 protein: CAISINNEQFF
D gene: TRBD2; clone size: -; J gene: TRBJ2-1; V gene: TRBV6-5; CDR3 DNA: TGTGCCAGCAGTCAGGGACTAGCGGGAGCACCCAATGAGCAGTTCTTC; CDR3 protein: CASSQGLAGAPNEQFF
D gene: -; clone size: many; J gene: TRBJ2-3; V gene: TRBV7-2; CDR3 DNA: TGTGCCAGCAGCCTGACACATAGCACAGATACGCAGTATTTT; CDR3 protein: CASSLTHSTDTQYF
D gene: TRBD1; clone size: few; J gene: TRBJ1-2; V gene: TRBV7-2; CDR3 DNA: TGTGCCAGCAGCCCGAGGACAGGAGGCTACACCTTC; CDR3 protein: CASSPRTGGYTF
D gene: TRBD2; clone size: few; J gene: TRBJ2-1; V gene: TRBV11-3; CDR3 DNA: TGTGCCAGCAGCGGCGGGACTAGCGGGAGGCTTGGTGAGCAGTTCTTC; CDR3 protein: CASSGGTSGRLGEQFF
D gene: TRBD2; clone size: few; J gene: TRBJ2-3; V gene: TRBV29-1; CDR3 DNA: TGCAGCGTTGAAAAGTTAGCGGGAGCCACAGATACGCAGTATTTT; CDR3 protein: CSVEKLAGATDTQYF
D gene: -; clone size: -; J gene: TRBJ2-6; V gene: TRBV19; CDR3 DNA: TGTGCCAGTAGTTCAGGAGGTGGGGCCAACGTCCTGACTTTC; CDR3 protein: CASSSGGGANVLTF
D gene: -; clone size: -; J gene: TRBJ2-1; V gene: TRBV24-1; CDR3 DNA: TGTGCCACCAGTGGGGGAGCACCCTACAATGAGCAGTTCTTC; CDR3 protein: CATSGGAPYNEQFF
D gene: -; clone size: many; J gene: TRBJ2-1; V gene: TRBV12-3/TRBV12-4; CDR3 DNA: TGTGCCAGCAGGGTCGGGATTTACAATGAGCAGTTCTTC; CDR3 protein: CASRVGIYNEQFF
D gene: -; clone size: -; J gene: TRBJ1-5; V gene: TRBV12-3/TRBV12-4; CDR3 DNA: TGTGCCAGCAGTTTAGGGACATCGAAAAATCAGCCCCAGCATTTT; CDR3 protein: CASSLGTSKNQPQHF
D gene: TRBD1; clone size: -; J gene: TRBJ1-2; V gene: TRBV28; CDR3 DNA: TGTGCCAGCAGTTCAGGGGGACGGGATGGCTACACCTTC; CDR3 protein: CASSSGGRDGYTF
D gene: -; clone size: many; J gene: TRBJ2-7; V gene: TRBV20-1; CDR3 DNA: TGCAGTGCTAGCAGACAGACCTACGAGCAGTACTTC; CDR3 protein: CSASRQTYEQYF
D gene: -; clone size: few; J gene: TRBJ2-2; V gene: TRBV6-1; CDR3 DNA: TGTGCCAGCAGGAAGGGGGGTAACACCGGGGAGCTGTTTTTT; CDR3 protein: CASRKGGNTGELFF
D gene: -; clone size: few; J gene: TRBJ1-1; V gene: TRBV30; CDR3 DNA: TGTGCCTGGAGCCACACTGAAGCTTTCTTT; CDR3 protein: CAWSHTEAFF
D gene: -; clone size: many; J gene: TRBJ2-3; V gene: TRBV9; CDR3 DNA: TGTGCCAGCAGCGCCCTCGGGGGGCTGACTAGCACAGATACGCAGTATTTT; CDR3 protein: CASSALGGLTSTDTQYF
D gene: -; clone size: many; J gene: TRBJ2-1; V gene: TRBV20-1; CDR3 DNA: TGCAGTGCTTTCAAACTAGGCAATGAGCAGTTCTTC; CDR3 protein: CSAFKLGNEQFF
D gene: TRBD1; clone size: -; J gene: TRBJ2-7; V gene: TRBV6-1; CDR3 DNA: TGTGCCGGGGGTTCAAGGACAGGGGGCTTCGAGCAGTACTTC; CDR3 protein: CAGGSRTGGFEQYF
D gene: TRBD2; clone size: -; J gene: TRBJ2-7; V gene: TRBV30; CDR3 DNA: TGTGCCTGGAGTGGGGGACTAGCCTACGAGCAGTACTTC; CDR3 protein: CAWSGGLAYEQYF
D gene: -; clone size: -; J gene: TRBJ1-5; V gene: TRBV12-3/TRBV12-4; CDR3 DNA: TGTGCCAGCCGACCTGGGTCCGTAGGCAATCAGCCCCAGCATTTT; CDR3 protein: CASRPGSVGNQPQHF
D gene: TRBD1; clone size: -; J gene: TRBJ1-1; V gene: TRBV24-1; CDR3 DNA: TGTGCCACCAGTGACCGCGACAGGGGAAACACTGAAGCTTTCTTT; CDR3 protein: CATSDRDRGNTEAFF
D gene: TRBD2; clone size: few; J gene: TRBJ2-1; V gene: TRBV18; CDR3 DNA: TGTGCCAGCTCACCACGTCCTGGCGGGAGGCAGGGTGAGCAGTTCTTC; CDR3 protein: CASSPRPGGRQGEQFF
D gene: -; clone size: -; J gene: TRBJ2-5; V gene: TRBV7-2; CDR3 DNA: TGTGCCAGCAGCTTATCGGTAATAGAGACCCAGTACTTC; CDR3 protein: CASSLSVIETQYF
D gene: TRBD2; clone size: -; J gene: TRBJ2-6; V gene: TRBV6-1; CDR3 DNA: TGTGCCACCGCTCGGGGGGTACCCTCTGGGGCCAACGTCCTGACTTTC; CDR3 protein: CATARGVPSGANVLTF
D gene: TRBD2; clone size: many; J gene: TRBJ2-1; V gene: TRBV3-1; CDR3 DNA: TGTGCCAGCAGCCAACTAGGAGCGGGAGTCCACAATGAGCAGTTCTTC; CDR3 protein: CASSQLGAGVHNEQFF
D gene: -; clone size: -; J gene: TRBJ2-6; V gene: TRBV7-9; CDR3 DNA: TGTGCCAGCAGCTCCGCAGGGACCCCATCTGGGGCCAACGTCCTGACTTTC; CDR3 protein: CASSSAGTPSGANVLTF
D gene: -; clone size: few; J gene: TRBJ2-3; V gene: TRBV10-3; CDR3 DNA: TGTGCCATCAGAGGTAGCACAGATACGCAGTATTTT; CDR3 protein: CAIRGSTDTQYF
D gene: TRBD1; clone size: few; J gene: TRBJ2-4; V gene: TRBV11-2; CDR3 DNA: TGTGCCAGCAGCCCCCAGGCAGGGGGCGGTTACATTCAGTACTTC; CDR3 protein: CASSPQAGGGYIQYF
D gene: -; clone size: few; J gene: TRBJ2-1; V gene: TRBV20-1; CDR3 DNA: TGCAGTGCTAGAGACCTCGAAAGGGGCAATGAGCAGTTCTTC; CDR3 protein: CSARDLERGNEQFF
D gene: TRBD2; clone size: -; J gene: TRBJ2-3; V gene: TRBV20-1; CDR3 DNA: TGCAGTGCCGCAGTAGCGGGACCCACAGATACGCAGTATTTT; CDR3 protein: CSAAVAGPTDTQYF